The sequence of this T cell receptor beta chain was determined in a study of blood T cell repertoires in COVID-19. On the study more broadly: The origin of the acute and convalescent COVID-19 samples was the United States, Italy and Spain.

CDR1 is LNHDA and CDR2 is SQIVND in the germline V gene (reference sequence). Germline trimming cut 5 bases from V and 7 bases from J; bases unmatched to any gene: 5. The CDR3 is 14 residues long. The assay was immunoSEQ multiplex PCR, and TCRdb's table has in-frame clones only and misses some. In the table there are under 100,000 clones, around nine tenths of which are singletons. The receptor comes from an older woman with acute or convalescent COVID-19. Sequenced input: peripheral blood. The chain is built from TRBV19 and TRBJ1-6; 7 bases map to TRBD1. This chain's CDR3 is CASSRTGGNSPLHF. CDR3 nucleotide sequence: TGTGCCAGTAGTCGGACAGGCGGGAATTCACCCCTCCACTTT.